This TCR beta chain was captured by sequencing in a study of radiation and T cells in renal cell carcinoma. On the study more broadly: Nephrectomy followed 15 Gy stereotactic body radiation by 4 weeks.

A remark on this clone: Its target is not known.

CDR1 SGHRS and CDR2 YFSETQ come from the germline V gene. The CDR3 spans 15 residues. The V end was cut by 0 bases, the J end by 5 bases, with 12 bases between. As to time point: blood 2 weeks post-SBRT. Noted treatment: 15 Gy SBRT to primary tumor, nephrectomy 4 weeks later. Serial blood draws occurred at baseline and 2 and 4 weeks post-SBRT. The patient's renal cell carcinoma had clear cell pathology. Overall study findings and caveats: From baseline, blood top tumor clonotypes peaked at 2 weeks post-radiation.

Assay: immunoSEQ multiplex PCR; the TCRdb copy retains only in-frame clones and omits some. The data contain roughly 60,000 clones, around 76% of them seen just once; the ten biggest clones take up roughly 7.4%. Material: blood, obtained from a patient whose treatment included radiotherapy and nephrectomy. This TCR derives from a man aged 55 to 70 with renal cell carcinoma. The chain uses TRBV5-1 and TRBJ2-1; TRBD2 is a possible D gene (6 bases). CDR3 DNA sequence: TGCGCCAGCAGCTTGGTTGTAGGGGAGGACAATGAGCAGTTCTTC. It encodes CASSLVVGEDNEQFF.